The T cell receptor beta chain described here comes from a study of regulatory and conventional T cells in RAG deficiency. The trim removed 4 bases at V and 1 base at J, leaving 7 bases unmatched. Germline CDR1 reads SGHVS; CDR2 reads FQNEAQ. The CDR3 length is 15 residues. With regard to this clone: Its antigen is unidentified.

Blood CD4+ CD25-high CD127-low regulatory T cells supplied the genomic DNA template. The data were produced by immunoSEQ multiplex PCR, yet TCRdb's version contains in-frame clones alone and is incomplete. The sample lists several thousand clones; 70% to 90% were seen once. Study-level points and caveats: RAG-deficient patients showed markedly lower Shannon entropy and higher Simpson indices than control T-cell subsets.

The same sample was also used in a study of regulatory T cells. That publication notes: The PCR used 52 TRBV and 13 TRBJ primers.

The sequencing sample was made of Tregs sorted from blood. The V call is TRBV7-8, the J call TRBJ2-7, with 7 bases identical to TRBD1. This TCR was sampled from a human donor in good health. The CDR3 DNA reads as TGTGCCAGCAGCTCCCGACGGGACAGTTCCTACGAGCAGTACTTC. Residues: CASSSRRDSSYEQYF.